These T cell receptor beta chains were read from a single sample in a study of cytomegalovirus exposure and HLA in healthy donors. Libraries were prepared by immunoSEQ multiplex PCR; TCRdb keeps only in-frame clonotypes and omits some of them. The repertoire table contains tens of thousands of clones. Input material: PBMCs. These receptor sequences come from a female donor in good health and CMV-seronegative. CDR3s include the opening cysteine and the closing phenylalanine or tryptophan. D genes are given only for firm matches.

V gene,D gene,J gene,CDR3 protein,CDR3 DNA
TRBV7-2,TRBD1,TRBJ2-6,CASSLVQGALGANVLTF,TGTGCCAGCAGCTTAGTACAGGGGGCACTTGGGGCCAACGTCCTGACTTTC
TRBV13,.,TRBJ2-2,CASSPVAGELFF,TGTGCCAGCAGCCCCGTCGCCGGGGAGCTGTTTTTT
TRBV6-5,TRBD1,TRBJ2-7,CASVRDSSAYEQYF,TGTGCCAGCGTCCGGGACAGCAGCGCCTACGAGCAGTACTTC
TRBV29-1,TRBD1,TRBJ2-5,CSVGGRGHGGETQYF,TGCAGCGTTGGGGGCAGGGGGCACGGAGGAGAGACCCAGTACTTC
TRBV7-8,TRBD1,TRBJ1-2,CASSLTAVTGDYGYTF,TGTGCCAGCAGCTTAACGGCTGTGACAGGGGACTATGGCTACACCTTC
TRBV29-1,.,TRBJ2-7,CSGQSGYEQYF,TGCAGCGGACAGTCGGGCTACGAGCAGTACTTC
TRBV29-1,TRBD1,TRBJ1-2,CSAYGTGNGGYTF,TGCAGCGCCTACGGGACAGGGAATGGCGGCTACACCTTC
TRBV7-8,.,TRBJ1-2,CASGSGTLTSGYTF,TGTGCCAGCGGATCCGGGACATTAACTTCAGGCTACACCTTC
TRBV2,TRBD1,TRBJ1-6,CASRPIAQGANSPLHF,TGTGCCAGCAGACCCATCGCACAGGGGGCGAATTCACCCCTCCACTTT
TRBV9,TRBD1,TRBJ2-3,CASSVGTGVGDTQYF,TGTGCCAGCAGCGTAGGAACAGGGGTGGGAGATACGCAGTATTTT
TRBV5-1,.,TRBJ2-7,CASSPNGQGSYEQYF,TGCGCCAGCAGCCCTAACGGCCAGGGGTCCTACGAGCAGTACTTC
TRBV29-1,.,TRBJ1-1,CSALIRVDYKLGWNTEAFF,TGCAGCGCCCTAATCCGGGTCGACTACAAACTGGGATGGAACACTGAAGCTTTCTTT
TRBV14,TRBD2,TRBJ2-2,CASLLAGGLGELFF,TGTGCCAGCTTATTAGCGGGGGGGCTCGGGGAGCTGTTTTTT
TRBV6-1,.,TRBJ1-4,CASSGVENEKLFF,TGTGCCAGCAGTGGGGTGGAGAATGAAAAACTGTTTTTT